The next 14 T cell receptor beta chains were all read from a single sample in a study of CD8+ T cells in alopecia areata (dated by TCRdb to the late 2010s). The library was made by the immunoSEQ multiplex PCR assay. To provide template for TCR sequencing, every sample had RNA extracted and reverse transcribed into cDNA. This is the immuneACCESS table as TCRdb keeps it, with only in-frame sequences that have V and J called. A part of the clones is gone; compared with another copy, unresolved V genes explain less than half, and the rest is unexplained. For this sample there are approximately 180,000 clones; approximately 52% appear just once. The ten largest clonotypes hold approximately 16% of the sample. Interpreted using the paper, the treatment or condition label stands for: oral pan-JAK inhibitor, 5-10 mg twice daily. The sample was CD4+ T cells sorted from blood, taken between weeks 55 and 65, from a patient treated with tofacitinib. The receptor source for this set is a human donor with alopecia areata.

This clone was counted a few times. Other nucleotide sequences in the sample specify the same CDR3. The genes are TRBV6-1 and TRBJ2-5; D gene unclear. The length of the CDR3 is 10 residues. V dropped 1 base and J dropped 6 bases, with 0 bases sitting between them. Germline V gene lookup returns CDR1 MNHNS and CDR2 SASEGT. In nucleotides, the CDR3 is TGTGCCAGCAGTGAAGAGACCCAGTACTTC. Amino acid sequence: CASSEETQYF.

The chain recombines TRBV30 with TRBJ1-5; D possibly corresponds to TRBD1 (6 bases). With 2 bases removed from V and 3 bases from J, the gap between germline ends came to 11 bases. The CDR3 spans 14 residues. The V gene's germline CDR1 is GTSNPN and CDR2 SVGIG (reference sequence). The chain's CDR3 is CAWSRGQPNQPQHF. The CDR3 DNA reads TGTGCCTGGAGTAGAGGACAGCCCAATCAGCCCCAGCATTTT.

The genes are TRBV18 and TRBJ2-3, with 9 bases lining up with TRBD2. The V gene end was trimmed by 6 bases and the J gene end by 1 base; junction bases not matched to a gene: 2. This CDR3 is built from 14 residues. CDR1 and CDR2 (germline): KGHSH, LQKENI. CDR3 region: CASSRTSGTDTQYF. The CDR3 DNA is TGTGCCAGCTCTCGGACTAGCGGCACAGATACGCAGTATTTT.

This chain joins TRBV2 and TRBJ1-2; no reliable D call. CDR1 SNHLY and CDR2 FYNNEI come from the germline V gene. V lost 6 bases to trimming and J lost 2 bases, with 7 bases between them. This CDR3 comprises 12 residues. CDR3 residues: CASRGDNYGYTF. The CDR3 coding sequence is TGTGCCAGCAGGGGCGACAACTATGGCTACACCTTC.

This clone has at least ten counts. The genes are TRBV10-3 and TRBJ2-3, with D perhaps TRBD1 or TRBD2 (6 bases each). Trimming took off 2 bases at V and 2 bases at J, with 11 bases between the two ends. Germline values: CDR1 ENHRY, CDR2 SYGVKD. CDR3 length: 15 residues. The CDR3 DNA follows: TGTGCCATCAGTGAGCCCCGGGGGCACACAGATACGCAGTATTTT. Protein: CAISEPRGHTDTQYF.

The rearrangement joins TRBV4-1 to TRBJ2-3, with 8 nucleotides matching TRBD2. The CDR3 sequence is 14 residues long. Trimming at V came to 1 base and at J to 6 bases, leaving 3 bases not matched to a gene. In germline, CDR1 is MGHRA, CDR2 YSYEKL. CDR3 residues: CASSQAGGPDTQYF. The CDR3 coding sequence is TGCGCCAGCAGCCAAGCGGGGGGGCCGGATACGCAGTATTTT.

The chain's CDR3 is CASGKTGLTGELFF. The CDR3 DNA is TGTGCCAGCGGCAAGACAGGGCTCACCGGGGAGCTGTTTTTT. This chain links TRBV5-6 with TRBJ2-2; 7 bases match TRBD1. The CDR3 runs 14 residues. J gave up 4 bases and V 7 bases, and 7 bases lay outside the gene matches. Germline V gives CDR1 SGHDT, CDR2 YYEEEE.

This clone has a handful of counts. This chain uses TRBV7-9 with TRBJ2-5; TRBD1 might be the D (5 bases). The CDR3 is made up of 18 amino acids. V was trimmed by 2 bases and J by 4 bases, leaving 23 bases between them. Germline loops: CDR1 SEHNR, CDR2 FQNEAQ (reference sequence). CDR3 in DNA: TGTGCCAGCAGCTTACGTTCAGGGTACGGCGGATTGAGAGAGACCCAGTACTTC. Protein: CASSLRSGYGGLRETQYF.

The gene calls are TRBV5-1 and TRBJ2-7; D might be TRBD2 (5 bases). Germline assignment: CDR1 SGHRS and CDR2 YFSETQ. The CDR3 totals 15 residues. Trimming stripped 0 bases from V and 3 bases from J, with 13 bases between. The CDR3 loop reads CASSLALGLYYEQYF. CDR3 nucleotides: TGCGCCAGCAGCTTGGCCCTAGGACTTTACTACGAGCAGTACTTC.

The chain joins TRBV30 to TRBJ1-2, with D possibly matching TRBD1 (6 bases). The CDR3 runs to 16 residues. V shed 0 bases and J shed 3 bases, with 17 bases lying between them. Germline assignment: CDR1 GTSNPN and CDR2 SVGIG (reference sequence). The CDR3 DNA reads as TGTGCCTGGAGTGTACTTCAGACAGGCCGATACTATGGCTACACCTTC. Amino acid sequence: CAWSVLQTGRYYGYTF.

The chain couples TRBV18 to TRBJ2-7; 9 bases are shared with TRBD1. Germline CDR1 and CDR2: KGHSH and LQKENI. J was trimmed by 0 bases and V by 5 bases; bases with no gene match: 2. This CDR3 is built from 14 residues. CDR3 region: CASSSTGGSYEQYF. The CDR3 DNA is TGTGCCAGCTCATCGACAGGGGGCTCCTACGAGCAGTACTTC.

The chain links TRBV30 to TRBJ2-2; D possibly corresponds to TRBD1 (6 bases). CDR1 is GTSNPN, CDR2 SVGIG, per germline (reference sequence). Trimming took 3 bases from V and 4 from J, leaving 12 bases between them. The CDR3 consists of 14 residues. The DNA of the CDR3 is TGTGCCTGGAGGGCCGGACAGTCCACCGGGGAGCTGTTTTTT. Amino acids: CAWRAGQSTGELFF.

This clone came up a few times. The J gene is TRBJ2-3, the V gene TRBV4-2, with 8 positions matching TRBD2. Germline-derived CDR1 and CDR2 are LGHNA and YNFKEQ. The length of the CDR3 is 20 residues. Trimming cost V 7 bases and J 1 base; bases outside gene matches: 22. CDR3 loop: CASTWGSGGASPIGTDTQYF. DNA for the CDR3: TGTGCCAGCACCTGGGGGAGCGGGGGAGCCTCTCCAATTGGCACAGATACGCAGTATTTT.

The gene calls are TRBV30 and TRBJ2-2, with TRBD1 identical over 9 bases. The V segment lost 3 bases and the J segment 1 base; nucleotides outside the gene matches: 15. The CDR3 consists of 19 residues. The germline V gene has CDR1 GTSNPN and CDR2 SVGIG (reference sequence). The CDR3 here is CAWRASLGLTGGNTGELFF. Here the CDR3 DNA reads TGTGCCTGGAGGGCCTCTCTTGGCTTGACAGGGGGGAACACCGGGGAGCTGTTTTTT.